The 15 T cell receptor beta chains in this list originate from one sample, sequenced in a study of T cell responses to AZD1222 COVID-19 vaccine. Some clones are missing from TCRdb's copy, which holds only in-frame ones; the method was immunoSEQ multiplex PCR. Of about 180,000 clones listed, around nine tenths are singletons. The sample was peripheral blood, taken 28 days after the second AZD1222 dose. Every receptor here comes from an adult who received the AZD1222 COVID-19 vaccine.

The chain employs TRBV11-1 and TRBJ2-1; perhaps TRBD2 as D (7 bases). Trimming removed 6 bases from V and 0 bases from J, with 15 bases in between. CDR3 length equals 16 residues. Per germline, CDR1 SGHAT and CDR2 FQDESV (reference sequence). CDR3 coding DNA: TGTGCCAGCAGGCGTGATAGGGGGGGCTCCTACAATGAGCAGTTCTTC. Its translation is CASRRDRGGSYNEQFF.

Written as DNA, the CDR3 is TGTGCCAGCAGCTACCAGCAGGGCGGCGAGACCCAGTACTTC. It is translated as CASSYQQGGETQYF. The chain recombines TRBV7-2 with TRBJ2-5; D perhaps matches TRBD1 (5 bases). Germline V CDR1 and CDR2: SGHTA, FQGNSA. This CDR3 is 14 amino acids long. V was trimmed by 4 bases and J by 5 bases, leaving 14 bases between them. The variable domain in full, completed from reference TRBV7-2 and TRBJ2-5, reads GAGVSQSPSNKVTEKGKDVELRCDPISGHTALYWYRQSLGQGLEFLIYFQGNSAPDKSGLPSDRFSAERTGGSVSTLTIQRTQQEDSAVYLCASSYQQGGETQYFGPGTRLLVL.

The rearrangement links TRBV28 to TRBJ2-4, with D possibly matching TRBD2 (6 bases). Trimming removed 5 bases at V and 0 bases at J, with 14 bases between. The CDR3 length is 16 residues. Germline V gene lookup returns CDR1 MDHEN and CDR2 SYDVKM. CDR3 region: CASSNQRALAKNIQYF. For the CDR3, the DNA is TGTGCCAGCAGTAATCAGCGGGCCCTAGCCAAAAACATTCAGTACTTC.

The J gene is TRBJ1-4, the V gene TRBV24-1; the D is unclear. CDR3 length: 16 residues. Germline V gene data show CDR1 as KGHDR and CDR2 as SFDVKD. Trimming shortened V by 1 base and J by 3 bases, and 11 bases separated the two germline ends. In DNA, the CDR3 is TGTGCCACCAGTGATTTTCTGGGGTTGGCTAATGAAAAACTGTTTTTT. It yields the protein CATSDFLGLANEKLFF.

A single count supports this clone. The chain employs TRBV6-5 and TRBJ2-3; D gene uncertain. Germline lookup yields CDR1 MNHEY and CDR2 SVGAGI. The length of the CDR3 is 14 residues. Trimming took off 5 bases at V and 7 bases at J, with 16 bases between the two ends. CDR3 nucleotides: TGTGCCAGCAGTCCCGGTCTGGGCAAGCATACGCAGTATTTT. Its translation is CASSPGLGKHTQYF.

This chain joins TRBV5-8 and TRBJ1-1, with a possible D match to TRBD1 (5 bases). Germline V gene sequence: CDR1 SGHTS, CDR2 YDEGEE. V was pared by 0 bases and J by 0 bases, with 9 bases between. The CDR3 runs 15 residues. CDR3 nucleotides: TGTGCCAGCAGCTTGGGGGGCCGGATGAACACTGAAGCTTTCTTT. It is translated as CASSLGGRMNTEAFF.

V is TRBV5-1 and J is TRBJ1-2; 7 positions match TRBD1. Germline trimming cut 1 base from V and 6 bases from J; bases unmatched to any gene: 3. The germline CDR1 and CDR2 sequences are SGHRS and YFSETQ. There are 13 residues in the CDR3. The CDR3 protein is CASSLKTGDGYTF. The DNA of the CDR3 is TGCGCCAGCAGCTTGAAAACAGGGGATGGCTACACCTTC.

V and J are TRBV12-3 or TRBV12-4 and TRBJ2-7; D gene unclear. Trimming shortened V by 10 bases and J by 4 bases, and 11 bases separated the two germline ends. The CDR3 loop spans 11 amino acids. CDR3 in amino acids: CATSERYEQYF. For the CDR3, the DNA is TGTGCCACCTCTGAACGGTACGAGCAGTACTTC.

V usage is TRBV14 and J usage is TRBJ1-1; tentatively, D is TRBD1 (6 bases). Trimming cost V 7 bases and J 4 bases, with 16 bases left between them. The CDR3 length is 14 residues. Germline V gene sequence: CDR1 SGHDN, CDR2 FVKESK. CDR3 residues: CASTDVRGGTEAFF. The DNA for the CDR3 is TGTGCCAGCACCGATGTCAGGGGAGGCACTGAAGCTTTCTTT.

This rearrangement joins TRBV5-1 to TRBJ2-1; D may match TRBD1 or TRBD2 (5 bases each). Germline-derived CDR1 and CDR2 are SGHRS and YFSETQ. Trimming pared 4 bases from V and 3 bases from J, leaving 14 bases between. The CDR3 length is 15 residues. The CDR3 coding sequence is TGCGCCAGCAGCAGGACGGGACCAAGCTACAATGAGCAGTTCTTC. Protein sequence: CASSRTGPSYNEQFF.

This rearrangement joins TRBV7-9 to TRBJ2-4; D remains ambiguous. CDR3 length equals 15 residues. Trimming cost V 1 base and J 7 bases, with 14 bases left between them. Germline CDR1 and CDR2: SEHNR and FQNEAQ (reference sequence). CDR3 bases: TGTGCCAGCAGCTTAGGTTCAGCCACATCGAACATTCAGTACTTC. It yields the protein CASSLGSATSNIQYF.

The rearrangement links TRBV7-9 to TRBJ2-1, with TRBD2 as a possible D gene (6 bases). Germline loops: CDR1 SEHNR, CDR2 FQNEAQ (reference sequence). V gave up 5 bases and J gave up 4 bases, with 12 bases separating them. The CDR3 extends over 14 amino acids. CDR3 nucleotide sequence: TGTGCCAGCAGCCTCGGGACTGATTACAATGAGCAGTTCTTC. Its translation: CASSLGTDYNEQFF.

The chain has TRBV30 and TRBJ2-2; D gene uncertain. CDR1 GTSNPN and CDR2 SVGIG come from the germline V gene (reference sequence). V lost 4 bases and J 0 bases, leaving 9 bases between the germline ends. The CDR3 spans 14 residues. The CDR3 protein is CAWTLRTNTGELFF. The CDR3 bases are TGTGCCTGGACACTAAGAACGAACACCGGGGAGCTGTTTTTT.

The chain carries TRBV11-3 and TRBJ2-1, with D possibly TRBD2 on 5 matching bases. Germline CDR1 and CDR2: SGHNT and YENEEA. The CDR3 is 13 amino acids. V lost 5 bases and J lost 3, with 8 bases in between. The CDR3 DNA reads as TGTGCCAGCAGCGAGACTATCTACAATGAGCAGTTCTTC. Its translation: CASSETIYNEQFF. The variable domain in full, completed from reference TRBV11-3 and TRBJ2-1, reads EAGVVQSPRYKIIEKKQPVAFWCNPISGHNTLYWYLQNLGQGPELLIRYENEEAVDDSQLPKDRFSAERLKGVDSTLKIQPAELGDSAVYLCASSETIYNEQFFGPGTRLTVL.

The chain links TRBV6-4 to TRBJ2-3; D unclear. The ends were cut back, 3 bases at V and 2 bases at J, with 9 bases in the middle. Germline V gene sequence: CDR1 MRHNA, CDR2 SNTAGT. This CDR3 has 14 residues. In DNA form, the CDR3 reads TGTGCCAGCAGTGAAAACTACTACACAGATACGCAGTATTTT. It encodes CASSENYYTDTQYF.